The 24 T cell receptor beta chains in this list originate from one sample, sequenced in a study of T cell responses to AZD1222 COVID-19 vaccine. Sequencing used immunoSEQ multiplex PCR; TCRdb keeps in-frame clones, though not all of them. The table lists approximately 130,000 clones, 88% of them singletons. The material was peripheral blood, obtained 28 days after the second AZD1222 dose. Receptors were obtained from an adult who received the AZD1222 COVID-19 vaccine.

The chain is built from TRBV5-1 and TRBJ2-5; TRBD2 might be the D (6 bases). V was trimmed by 0 bases and J by 5 bases, leaving 14 bases between them. The CDR3 has 15 amino acids. CDR1 SGHRS and CDR2 YFSETQ come from the germline V gene. The CDR3 DNA is TGCGCCAGCAGCTTGGGCGCGAGGGGAGGCGAGACCCAGTACTTC. It codes for CASSLGARGGETQYF.

V gene TRBV2 combines with J gene TRBJ1-2; the D gene is possibly TRBD1 (6 bases). The CDR3 is made up of 13 amino acids. Looked up from germline, CDR1 is SNHLY and CDR2 is FYNNEI. Deletions cut 6 bases from V and 8 bases from J, with 16 bases between. The CDR3 is CASRFTGSGGYTF. For the CDR3, the DNA is TGTGCCAGCAGGTTTACAGGGTCAGGCGGCTACACCTTC.

The chain joins TRBV5-8 to TRBJ1-5; TRBD1 is a possible D gene (6 bases). This CDR3 is 15 amino acids long. The germline V and J ends were trimmed by 4 bases and 1 base, with 12 bases remaining between them. Germline values: CDR1 SGHTS, CDR2 YDEGEE. The CDR3 bases are TGTGCCAGCAGCCCCGGGGGGCTCAGCAATCAGCCCCAGCATTTT. Protein product: CASSPGGLSNQPQHF.

In its sample, this clone was seen a few times. The chain carries TRBV7-9 and TRBJ1-2; 11 nucleotides agree with TRBD1. The junction had 8 bases not matched to a gene; V was cut back by 3 bases and J by 8 bases. The germline V gene has CDR1 SEHNR and CDR2 FQNEAQ (reference sequence). The CDR3 loop spans 15 amino acids. For the CDR3, the DNA is TGTGCCAGCAGCTTCTGGGACAGGGGGATCGAAGGCTACACCTTC. Protein product: CASSFWDRGIEGYTF.

This chain connects TRBV7-2 to TRBJ1-1, with a weak D call TRBD1 (6 bases). The germline CDR1 and CDR2 sequences are SGHTA and FQGNSA. The CDR3 has 15 residues. V was cut by 1 base and J by 5 bases, with 14 bases left in between. CDR3 protein: CASSLDAGASTEAFF. The DNA of the CDR3 is TGTGCCAGCAGCTTAGATGCGGGGGCGAGTACTGAAGCTTTCTTT.

For the CDR3, the DNA is TGTGCCAGCAGTCCCACGGGACAGGAGTATTATGGCTACACCTTC. Protein product: CASSPTGQEYYGYTF. This chain connects TRBV6-5 to TRBJ1-2; 8 nucleotides match TRBD1. Germline V CDR1 and CDR2: MNHEY, SVGAGI. The trim removed 5 bases at V and 5 bases at J, leaving 10 bases unmatched. The CDR3 has 15 amino acids.

This sequence joins TRBV27 and TRBJ2-7; no definite D call. The CDR3 covers 14 residues. V was pared by 3 bases and J by 4 bases, with 13 bases between. Per germline, CDR1 MNHEY and CDR2 SMNVEV (reference sequence). This CDR3 is CASSFYQDGYEQYF. The CDR3 nucleotides read TGTGCCAGCAGTTTCTACCAGGACGGGTACGAGCAGTACTTC.

The CDR3 region is CASRLTAMNTEAFF. The CDR3 coding sequence is TGTGCCAGCCGGTTAACAGCCATGAACACTGAAGCTTTCTTT. The chain links TRBV11-3 to TRBJ1-1; no clear D. CDR3 length: 14 residues. CDR1 and CDR2 from the germline V gene are SGHNT and YENEEA. The V end was cut by 8 bases, the J end by 0 bases, with 13 bases between.

The chain uses TRBV7-2 and TRBJ1-1; TRBD1 might be the D (5 bases). CDR1 SGHTA and CDR2 FQGNSA come from the germline V gene. Trimming took off 1 base at V and 1 base at J, with 10 bases between the two ends. The CDR3 spans 15 residues. The CDR3 nucleotides are TGTGCCAGCAGCTTAGGACGGGGGTGGAACACTGAAGCTTTCTTT. This gives the protein CASSLGRGWNTEAFF.

This chain connects TRBV18 to TRBJ1-4; the D is unclear. The V end was cut by 1 base, the J end by 5 bases, with 5 bases between. Germline V gene lookup returns CDR1 KGHSH and CDR2 LQKENI. The length of the CDR3 is 13 residues. DNA for the CDR3: TGTGCCAGCTCACCACACCCGAATGAAAAACTGTTTTTT. It is translated as CASSPHPNEKLFF.

This clone has just a few counts. V and J are TRBV4-2 and TRBJ2-5; 7 bases agree with TRBD1. The ends lost 4 bases at V and 2 bases at J; junction bases unmatched: 13. The CDR3 spans 17 residues. Germline-derived CDR1 and CDR2 are LGHNA and YNFKEQ. CDR3 region: CASSPEGMGQTQETQYF. CDR3 DNA: TGTGCCAGCAGCCCAGAAGGGATGGGACAGACACAAGAGACCCAGTACTTC.

V gene TRBV2 combines with J gene TRBJ1-6; D uncertain. Trimming removed 6 bases at V and 10 bases at J, with 10 bases between. CDR1 is SNHLY and CDR2 is FYNNEI in the germline V gene. This CDR3 region has 12 residues. CDR3: CASRAERSPLHF. DNA for the CDR3: TGTGCCAGCAGAGCAGAGAGATCACCCCTCCACTTT.

The V and J genes are TRBV10-3 and TRBJ1-3, with a weak D call TRBD1 (6 bases). Per germline, CDR1 ENHRY and CDR2 SYGVKD. V lost 11 bases and J 4 bases, leaving 12 bases between the germline ends. The CDR3 extends over 12 amino acids. CDR3 protein: CAARDTGNTIYF. In nucleotides, the CDR3 is TGTGCCGCCCGGGACACAGGAAACACCATATATTTT.

The rearrangement uses TRBV20-1 and TRBJ2-5, with D maybe TRBD2 (5 bases). Germline lookup yields CDR1 DFQATT and CDR2 SNEGSKA (reference sequence). V lost 3 bases and J lost 2, with 16 bases in between. This CDR3 is 15 amino acids long. The CDR3 spells CSASDYSAQQETQYF. Written as DNA, the CDR3 is TGCAGTGCTAGTGACTATAGCGCGCAGCAAGAGACCCAGTACTTC.

J is TRBJ2-1 and V is TRBV19; 10 bases are a match to TRBD2. Germline V lookup: CDR1 LNHDA, CDR2 SQIVND (reference sequence). The CDR3 is made up of 15 amino acids. After removal of 6 bases from V and 5 bases from J, the junction contained 7 bases not matched to a gene. CDR3 bases: TGTGCCAGTAGCGTAGCGGGAGGCCAGAACAATGAGCAGTTCTTC. Translating it yields CASSVAGGQNNEQFF.

The rearrangement joins TRBV6-5 to TRBJ1-1; D uncertain. Germline loops: CDR1 MNHEY, CDR2 SVGAGI. The CDR3 runs 14 residues. V was clipped by 5 bases and J by 3 bases, with 13 bases between them. The CDR3 loop reads CASSNTFPDTEAFF. The CDR3 DNA sequence: TGTGCCAGCAGTAACACCTTCCCGGACACTGAAGCTTTCTTT.

The rearrangement links TRBV5-1 to TRBJ2-1, with 9 bases lining up with TRBD1. Germline trimming cut 1 base from V and 6 bases from J; bases unmatched to any gene: 5. This CDR3 has 15 residues. The germline V gene encodes CDR1 SGHRS and CDR2 YFSETQ. The CDR3 is CASSLMDRGSNEQFF. The CDR3 DNA sequence: TGCGCCAGCAGCTTGATGGACAGGGGCAGCAATGAGCAGTTCTTC.

The rearrangement uses TRBV4-3 and TRBJ2-2, with 9 bases lining up with TRBD1. V lost 10 bases to trimming and J lost 6 bases; unmatched junction nucleotides: 15. CDR1 is LGHNA, CDR2 YSLEER, per germline. CDR3 size: 16 residues. CDR3 sequence: CATRQDRGGLAGELFF. In DNA form, the CDR3 reads TGCGCCACCCGCCAAGACAGGGGGGGGTTGGCCGGGGAGCTGTTTTTT.

This clone has only one observation. J is TRBJ1-5 and V is TRBV6-5; TRBD1 might be the D (5 bases). V was clipped by 4 bases and J by 3 bases, with 10 bases between them. Germline V gene sequence: CDR1 MNHEY, CDR2 SVGAGI. The length of the CDR3 is 14 residues. The chain's CDR3 is CASSFDRINQPQHF. Written as DNA, the CDR3 is TGTGCCAGCAGTTTCGACAGAATCAATCAGCCCCAGCATTTT.

The chain employs TRBV11-2 and TRBJ2-1; D is uncertain. Germline CDR1 SGHAT, CDR2 FQNNGV. V lost 3 bases and J 5 bases, leaving 2 bases between the germline ends. The length of the CDR3 is 11 residues. Written as DNA, the CDR3 is TGTGCCAGCAGCTTCGACAATGAGCAGTTCTTC. This sequence encodes CASSFDNEQFF.

This rearrangement joins TRBV14 to TRBJ2-1, with D possibly matching TRBD1 (5 bases). CDR3 size: 15 residues. The V end was cut by 2 bases, the J end by 2 bases, with 10 bases between. Per the germline V gene, CDR1 is SGHDN and CDR2 is FVKESK. CDR3 in amino acids: CASSQSQGAYNEQFF. The CDR3 nucleotides are TGTGCCAGCAGCCAATCCCAGGGCGCCTACAATGAGCAGTTCTTC.

A note on this clone: Other DNA sequences in the sample encode the same CDR3. V gene TRBV7-2 combines with J gene TRBJ1-2; no firm D call. In germline, CDR1 is SGHTA, CDR2 FQGNSA. The CDR3 sequence is 12 residues long. The V end lost 1 base, the J end lost 4 bases, and 4 bases lay between the germline ends. The CDR3 is CASSLGSYGYTF. The DNA for the CDR3 is TGTGCCAGCAGCTTAGGGTCCTATGGCTACACCTTC.

The chain carries TRBV10-3 and TRBJ2-2; D is unresolved. The CDR3 spans 15 residues. Per germline, CDR1 ENHRY and CDR2 SYGVKD. Trimming removed 2 bases at V and 3 bases at J, with 10 bases between. CDR3 in amino acids: CAISERAGDTGELFF. CDR3 DNA sequence: TGTGCCATCAGTGAGAGGGCAGGAGACACCGGGGAGCTGTTTTTT.

The chain couples TRBV7-6 to TRBJ1-1, with TRBD1 as a possible D gene (5 bases). This CDR3 has 15 amino acids. In germline, CDR1 is SGHVS, CDR2 FNYEAQ. V was cut by 1 base and J by 6 bases, with 15 bases left in between. DNA of the CDR3: TGTGCCAGCAGCTTAGGTCCAGGGTTGAGCCCTGAAGCTTTCTTT. Translated, it gives CASSLGPGLSPEAFF.